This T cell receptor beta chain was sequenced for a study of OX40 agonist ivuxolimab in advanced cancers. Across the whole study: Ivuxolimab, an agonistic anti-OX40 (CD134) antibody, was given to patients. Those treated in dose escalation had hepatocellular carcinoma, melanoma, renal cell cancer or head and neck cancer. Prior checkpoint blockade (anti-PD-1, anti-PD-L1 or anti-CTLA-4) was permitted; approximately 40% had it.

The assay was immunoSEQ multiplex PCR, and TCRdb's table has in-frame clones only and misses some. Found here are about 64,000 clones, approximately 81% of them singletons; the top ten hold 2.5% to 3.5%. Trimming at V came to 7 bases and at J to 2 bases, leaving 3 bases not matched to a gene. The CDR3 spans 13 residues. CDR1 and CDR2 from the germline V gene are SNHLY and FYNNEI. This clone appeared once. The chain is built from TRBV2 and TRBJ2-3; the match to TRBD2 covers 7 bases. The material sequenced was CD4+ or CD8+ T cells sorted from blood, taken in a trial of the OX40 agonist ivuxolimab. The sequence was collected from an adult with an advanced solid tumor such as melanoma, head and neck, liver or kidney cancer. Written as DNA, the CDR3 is TGTGCCAGCACTAGCGGCACCACAGATACGCAGTATTTT. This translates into CASTSGTTDTQYF.